This TCR beta chain emerged from a study of naive and memory T cell subsets. Four subsets defined by CD45RA and CD27 were sorted after CD3, CD4, CD8 and live/dead staining. Trimming shortened V by 0 bases and J by 0 bases, and 20 bases separated the two germline ends. CDR3 length equals 18 residues. The germline gives CDR1 DFQATT, CDR2 SNEGSKA (reference sequence). Study observations and caveats: Gini index rose across naive, CM, EM and EMRA in CD4 and CD8. TCR abundance followed a power law differing between naive and memory subsets. Naive repertoires, especially CD8, held a few larger clonotypes, possibly memory cells re-expressing CD45RA.

This clonotype has only a few counts. Its antigen remains unidentified. Both TRBC1 and TRBC2 were covered by a beta constant-region primer of two equimolar oligonucleotides. Nested alpha and beta constant-region primers with the SP2 primer drove four PCR rounds on ligated cDNA. TCRdb reprocessed the UMI-ligation and nested PCR reads via MiXCR and lists one record per CDR3 protein. The sample has roughly 92,000 distinct CDR3 sequences, around 11% seen once. The source material was naive CD4+ T cells from blood. The clonotype originates from a human donor in good health. V and J are TRBV20-1 and TRBJ1-2; maybe TRBD1 (5 bases). The CDR3 is CSARDRVVKGNPNYGYTF. The CDR3 bases are TGCAGTGCTAGAGATCGGGTTGTAAAGGGGAACCCTAACTATGGCTACACCTTC.